This T cell receptor (beta chain) comes out of a study of tumour-infiltrating T cells in Burkitt lymphoma. On the study more broadly: Overall and progression-free survival were predicted by productive clonality.

TCRdb's table, derived via immunoSEQ multiplex PCR, lists solely in-frame clones and lacks some. The table lists approximately 920 clones, about 13% of them singletons. The V end was cut by 5 bases, the J end by 6 bases, with 12 bases between. Germline assignment: CDR1 MNHEY and CDR2 SMNVEV (reference sequence). There are 13 residues in the CDR3. Sample: tumor tissue. This receptor was obtained from a human donor with diffuse large B-cell lymphoma. This sequence joins TRBV27 and TRBJ2-3; a weak D match, TRBD2 (5 bases). The CDR3, as DNA: TGTGCCAGCAGTCTTGCGGGTACCGATACGCAGTATTTT. Translation: CASSLAGTDTQYF.